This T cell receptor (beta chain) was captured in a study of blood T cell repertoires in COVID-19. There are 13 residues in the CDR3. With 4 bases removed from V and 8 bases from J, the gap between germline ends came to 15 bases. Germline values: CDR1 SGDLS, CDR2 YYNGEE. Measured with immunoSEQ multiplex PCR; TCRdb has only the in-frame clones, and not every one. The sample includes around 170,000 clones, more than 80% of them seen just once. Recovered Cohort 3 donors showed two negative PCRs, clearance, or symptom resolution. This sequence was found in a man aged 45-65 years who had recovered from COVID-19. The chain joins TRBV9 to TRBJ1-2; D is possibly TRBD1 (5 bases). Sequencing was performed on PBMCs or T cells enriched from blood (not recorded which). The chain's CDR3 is CASSSTGTRGYTF. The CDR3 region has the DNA TGTGCCAGCAGCTCGACCGGGACTAGGGGCTACACCTTC.